The sequence of this T cell receptor beta chain was determined in a study of T cell responses to AZD1222 COVID-19 vaccine. Findings and limits, study-wide: Distributed over spike, vaccine-associated CD4 TCRs predominated at 160-218 and 743-854. A reported finding is that nearly half of spike-specific TCRs target unmutated variant regions. The donors showed a predominance of white British ancestry and of females, with possible underestimation of clonal diversity. Without day 14 samples, only post-peak T cell repertoires were studied.

Trimming pared 4 bases from V and 10 bases from J, leaving 14 bases between. The CDR3 sequence is 13 residues long. Germline CDR1 and CDR2: KGHSH and LQKENI. TCRdb keeps only in-frame clones here, not all; method: immunoSEQ multiplex PCR. Of 100,000 to 150,000 clones listed, less than 95% are singletons. Note on this clone: Its cognate antigen is unknown.

The chain uses TRBV18 and TRBJ1-5; D is uncertain. This receptor was taken from an adult in good health. The sequences come from peripheral blood, collected on day 0 of AZD1222 vaccination. Here the CDR3 DNA reads TGTGCCAGCTCACGACTAGACGACCTTCCCCAGCATTTT. Protein: CASSRLDDLPQHF.